Each of the 17 T cell receptor beta chains below was sequenced from the same sample in a study of beta chain features in type 1 diabetes (dated by TCRdb to about 2018). To prepare the library, the immunoSEQ multiplex PCR assay was applied. The High Capacity cDNA Reverse Transcription Kit was used to reverse transcribe all of the isolated RNA, meaning that expressed TCRB transcripts were what got sequenced. Sourced from immuneACCESS, this table was stored by TCRdb with only in-frame sequences that have V and J called. A share of the clones is absent; for the studies checked, an unresolved V gene accounts for under half, and the remainder has no known explanation. For this sample there are about 9,200 clones; more than 75% appear just once. The ten top clones hold 1.1% to 1.5% of the sample. Specimen: Tregs from blood. The label giving this sample's cell subset or site can be read as: regulatory CD4+ T cells. These TCRs come from a woman younger than 35 in good health.

As regards this clone: Germline is not matched at one junction end, which may reflect a read error. The rearrangement links TRBV30 to TRBJ2-5, with 8 bases aligning to TRBD2. Germline CDR1 reads GTSNPN; CDR2 reads SVGIG (reference sequence). The CDR3 consists of 15 residues. CDR3 sequence: CARSGGLAGQETQYF. The CDR3 DNA reads TGTGCCCGGAGCGGGGGACTTGCGGGACAAGAGACCCAGTACTTC. Complete variable domain (other parts from reference TRBV30 and TRBJ2-5): SQTIHQWPATLVQPVGSPLSLECTVEGTSNPNLYWYRQAAGRGLQLLFYSVGIGQISSEVPQNLSASRPQDRQFILSSKKLLLSDSGFYLCARSGGLAGQETQYFGPGTRLLVL.

The chain combines TRBV5-1 with TRBJ1-1; D is ambiguous. The CDR3 runs to 15 residues. V lost 4 bases to trimming and J lost 5 bases, with 18 bases between them. CDR1 and CDR2 from the germline V gene are SGHRS and YFSETQ. The DNA of the CDR3 is TGCGCCAGCAGCGCGGGATCGAGGGCCTCAACTGAAGCTTTCTTT. This gives the protein CASSAGSRASTEAFF.

The rearrangement links TRBV6-1 to TRBJ2-2; 11 positions agree with TRBD2. Germline CDR1 and CDR2: MNHNS and SASEGT. The CDR3 extends over 15 amino acids. Trimming at V came to 6 bases and at J to 3 bases, leaving 3 bases not matched to a gene. The CDR3 protein is CASRRTSGYTGELFF. CDR3 nucleotide sequence: TGTGCCAGCAGGAGGACTAGCGGGTACACCGGGGAGCTGTTTTTT.

V and J are TRBV27 and TRBJ2-1; 10 bases align to TRBD2. Germline assignment: CDR1 MNHEY and CDR2 SMNVEV (reference sequence). The CDR3 has 13 amino acids. With 6 bases clipped from V and 6 bases from J, the junction kept 2 bases outside the gene matches. The CDR3 reads CASRIAGGNEQFF. The CDR3 region has the DNA TGTGCCAGCAGAATAGCGGGGGGCAATGAGCAGTTCTTC.

The chain has TRBV18 and TRBJ2-1; D is unresolved. Between the trimmed V and J ends, which lost 6 bases and 8 bases, there was a span of 17 bases. CDR3 size: 14 residues. Germline CDR1 reads KGHSH; CDR2 reads LQKENI. This chain's CDR3 is CASSLNWSRDEQFF. The CDR3 DNA reads as TGTGCCAGCTCCCTTAACTGGTCCCGGGATGAGCAGTTCTTC.

CDR3 sequence: CASSDGGDRITEAFF. The CDR3 nucleotides are TGTGCCAGTAGTGACGGAGGGGATCGTATCACTGAAGCTTTCTTT. The chain uses TRBV19 and TRBJ1-1; possibly TRBD1 for D (5 bases). The germline gives CDR1 LNHDA, CDR2 SQIVND (reference sequence). With 5 bases removed from V and 4 bases from J, the gap between germline ends came to 17 bases. The CDR3 length is 15 residues.

V and J are TRBV5-6 and TRBJ2-7, with TRBD1 as a possible D gene (7 bases). Trimming stripped 3 bases from V and 3 bases from J, with 13 bases between. Germline values: CDR1 SGHDT, CDR2 YYEEEE. The CDR3 spans 14 residues. The CDR3 reads CASSSTGTRYEQYF. The CDR3 DNA reads TGTGCCAGCAGCTCGACAGGGACTCGCTACGAGCAGTACTTC.

The gene calls are TRBV5-1 and TRBJ1-6, with 8 bases lining up with TRBD1. The CDR3 is 14 amino acids. Per germline, CDR1 SGHRS and CDR2 YFSETQ. V was clipped by 4 bases and J by 7 bases; unmatched bases: 4. This CDR3 reads CASSPDRVNSPLHF. DNA of the CDR3: TGCGCCAGCAGCCCGGACAGGGTAAATTCACCCCTCCACTTT.

The rearrangement links TRBV28 to TRBJ2-1; tentatively, D is TRBD2 (6 bases). CDR1 and CDR2 (germline): MDHEN, SYDVKM. Between the trimmed V and J ends, which lost 4 bases and 3 bases, there was a span of 13 bases. CDR3 length: 15 amino acids. The CDR3 is CASSSDDGGYNEQFF. DNA of the CDR3: TGTGCCAGCAGTTCCGACGACGGGGGCTACAATGAGCAGTTCTTC.

V is TRBV21-1 and J is TRBJ1-2; no DNA check was done on the table's D call, TRBD1. TRBV21-1 is described as a pseudogene. The CDR3 is 15 amino acids. CDR3 residues: CASSKKGQGVDGYTF. The CDR3 region has the DNA TGTGCCAGCAGCAAAAAAGGGCAGGGTGTAGATGGCTACACCTTC.

The chain joins TRBV11-2 to TRBJ1-2; unclear D gene. With 8 bases removed from V and 2 bases from J, the gap between germline ends came to 6 bases. This CDR3 region has 11 residues. Germline V gene sequence: CDR1 SGHAT, CDR2 FQNNGV. The CDR3 protein is CASGENYGYTF. CDR3 nucleotide sequence: TGTGCCAGCGGAGAGAACTATGGCTACACCTTC.

This clone was observed a few times. The chain couples TRBV7-9 to TRBJ2-1; TRBD2 agrees at 7 bases. The CDR3 totals 15 residues. The germline V gene has CDR1 SEHNR and CDR2 FQNEAQ (reference sequence). Trimming removed 5 bases from V and 0 bases from J; junction bases left unmatched: 4. The CDR3 protein is CASSPRGGSYNEQFF. CDR3 in DNA: TGTGCCAGCAGCCCCCGCGGGGGCTCCTACAATGAGCAGTTCTTC.

V usage is TRBV7-9 and J usage is TRBJ1-1; D is uncertain. The CDR3 has 14 amino acids. V was shortened by 5 bases and J by 2 bases, with 12 bases between the two germline ends. The V gene's germline CDR1 is SEHNR and CDR2 FQNEAQ (reference sequence). CDR3 amino acids: CASSRSPPNTEAFF. CDR3 coding DNA: TGTGCCAGCAGCCGGAGCCCCCCAAACACTGAAGCTTTCTTT.

The chain recombines TRBV19 with TRBJ2-3, with D tentatively TRBD1 (5 bases). CDR3 length: 15 amino acids. Trimming shortened V by 3 bases and J by 0 bases, and 10 bases separated the two germline ends. Germline CDR1 reads LNHDA; CDR2 reads SQIVND (reference sequence). The CDR3 DNA reads as TGTGCCAGTAGTATTTTGCAGGGTAGCACAGATACGCAGTATTTT. This sequence encodes CASSILQGSTDTQYF.

J is TRBJ2-7 and V is TRBV2; 8 bases are shared with TRBD1. The length of the CDR3 is 13 residues. The V segment lost 5 bases and the J segment 4 bases; nucleotides outside the gene matches: 4. Germline V gene sequence: CDR1 SNHLY, CDR2 FYNNEI. The CDR3 region is CASSWTGIYEQYF. Here the CDR3 DNA reads TGTGCCAGCAGTTGGACAGGGATTTACGAGCAGTACTTC.

The J gene is TRBJ2-1, the V gene TRBV19; D is unresolved. There are 15 residues in the CDR3. The germline V and J ends were trimmed by 5 bases and 4 bases, with 15 bases remaining between them. In germline, CDR1 is LNHDA, CDR2 SQIVND (reference sequence). The CDR3 nucleotides read TGTGCCAGTAGTCCCGCCCGTACGGGTTACAATGAGCAGTTCTTC. This encodes CASSPARTGYNEQFF.

The genes are TRBV5-1 and TRBJ2-7; 11 bases agree with TRBD2. V lost 1 base and J lost 5; bases outside the gene matches: 8. From germline, CDR1 is SGHRS and CDR2 YFSETQ. The CDR3 runs 16 residues. CDR3 nucleotides: TGCGCCAGCAGCTTGCGGCTAGCGGGAGGCTCGAACGAGCAGTACTTC. It translates to CASSLRLAGGSNEQYF. Variable domain in full (rest from reference TRBV5-1 and TRBJ2-7): KAGVTQTPRYLIKTRGQQVTLSCSPISGHRSVSWYQQTPGQGLQFLFEYFSETQRNKGNFPGRFSGRQFSNSRSEMNVSTLELGDSALYLCASSLRLAGGSNEQYFGPGTRLTVT.